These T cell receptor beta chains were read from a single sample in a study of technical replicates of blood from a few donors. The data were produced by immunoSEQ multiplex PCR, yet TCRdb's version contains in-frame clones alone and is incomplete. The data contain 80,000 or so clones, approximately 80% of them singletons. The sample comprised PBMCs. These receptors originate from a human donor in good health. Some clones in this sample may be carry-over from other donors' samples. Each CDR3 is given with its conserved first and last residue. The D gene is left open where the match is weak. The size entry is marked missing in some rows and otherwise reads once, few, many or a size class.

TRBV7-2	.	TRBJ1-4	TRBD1	CASSLTGPDEKLFF	TGTGCCAGCAGCTTGACAGGGCCGGATGAAAAACTGTTTTTT
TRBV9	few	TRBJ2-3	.	CASSPSPTDTQYF	TGTGCCAGCAGCCCAAGCCCCACAGATACGCAGTATTTT
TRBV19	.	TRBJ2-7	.	CASSTQGNSYEQYF	TGTGCCAGTAGTACCCAGGGGAACTCCTACGAGCAGTACTTC
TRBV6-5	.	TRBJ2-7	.	CASSTEYEQYF	TGTGCCAGCAGTACTGAATACGAGCAGTACTTC
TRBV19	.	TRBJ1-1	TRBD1	CASSFTPGQGYFGMNTEAFF	TGTGCCAGTAGTTTTACCCCGGGACAGGGGTATTTTGGCATGAACACTGAAGCTTTCTTT
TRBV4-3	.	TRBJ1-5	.	CASSQEWGVARSNQPQHF	TGCGCCAGCAGCCAAGAGTGGGGGGTGGCTCGAAGCAATCAGCCCCAGCATTTT
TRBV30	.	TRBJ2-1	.	CAWRPYRNEQFF	TGTGCCTGGAGACCCTACAGGAATGAGCAGTTCTTC
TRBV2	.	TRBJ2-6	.	CASSPLDSTSTVLTF	TGTGCCAGCAGTCCGCTGGACTCCACTTCGACCGTCCTGACTTTC
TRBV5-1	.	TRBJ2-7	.	CASRDQGPGEQYF	TGCGCCAGCAGGGACCAGGGGCCGGGCGAGCAGTACTTC
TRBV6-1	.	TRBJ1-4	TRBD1	CASSPAGTANEKLFF	TGTGCCAGCAGCCCCGCCGGGACAGCCAATGAAAAACTGTTTTTT
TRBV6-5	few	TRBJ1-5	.	CASSYSKGRGQPQHF	TGTGCCAGCAGTTACTCGAAAGGGAGGGGTCAGCCCCAGCATTTT
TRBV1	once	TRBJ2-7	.	CTSSQEKTSGNFYEQYF	TGCACCAGCAGCCAAGAGAAGACTAGCGGGAACTTTTACGAGCAGTACTTC
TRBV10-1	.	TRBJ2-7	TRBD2	CASSEGLGNPYEQYF	TGCGCCAGCAGCGAGGGACTAGGTAACCCCTACGAGCAGTACTTC
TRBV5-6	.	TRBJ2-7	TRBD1	CASSSYRGAHEQYF	TGTGCCAGCAGCTCCTACAGGGGGGCGCACGAGCAGTACTTC
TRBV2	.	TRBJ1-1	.	CASTLLGAETEAFF	TGTGCCAGCACGTTGTTAGGGGCGGAAACTGAAGCTTTCTTT
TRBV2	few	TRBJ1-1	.	CASNTGKAEAFF	TGTGCCAGCAATACAGGGAAGGCTGAAGCTTTCTTT
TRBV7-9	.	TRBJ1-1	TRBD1	CASRDRALNTEAFF	TGTGCCAGCAGGGACAGGGCCCTGAACACTGAAGCTTTCTTT
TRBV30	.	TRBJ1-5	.	CAWRTQVRGHQPQHF	TGTGCCTGGAGGACCCAGGTCAGGGGTCATCAGCCCCAGCATTTT
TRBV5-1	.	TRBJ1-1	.	CASSFTGAPGEAFF	TGCGCCAGCAGCTTCACAGGAGCTCCCGGAGAAGCTTTCTTT
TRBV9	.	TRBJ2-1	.	CASSVRLVSNEQFF	TGTGCCAGCAGCGTGAGACTAGTAAGCAATGAGCAGTTCTTC
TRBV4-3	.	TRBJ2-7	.	CASSQQGNAYEQYF	TGCGCCAGCAGCCAACAGGGGAATGCCTACGAGCAGTACTTC
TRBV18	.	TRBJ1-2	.	CASSPREEGGYTF	TGTGCCAGCTCACCGAGGGAAGAGGGAGGCTACACCTTC
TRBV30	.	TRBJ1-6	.	CAWSVGLSGDYNSPLHF	TGTGCCTGGAGTGTAGGGTTGTCAGGGGATTATAATTCACCCCTCCACTTT
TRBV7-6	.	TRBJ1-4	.	CASSSYRENVNEKLFF	TGTGCCAGCAGCTCTTACCGCGAGAACGTTAATGAAAAACTGTTTTTT
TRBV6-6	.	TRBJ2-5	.	CASSSSSAGYQETQYF	TGTGCCAGCAGTTCCTCCTCGGCGGGATACCAAGAGACCCAGTACTTC
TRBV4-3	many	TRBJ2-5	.	CASSQDGEGRETQYF	TGCGCCAGCAGCCAAGATGGCGAGGGGAGGGAGACCCAGTACTTC
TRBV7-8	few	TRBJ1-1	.	CASSLVTGRRGSTEAFF	TGTGCCAGCAGCTTAGTTACGGGGCGGAGGGGAAGCACTGAAGCTTTCTTT
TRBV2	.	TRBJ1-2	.	CASSGEWLIRGYTF	TGTGCCAGCAGTGGGGAGTGGCTAATCCGAGGCTACACCTTC
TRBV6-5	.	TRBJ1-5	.	CASSRNRAQQPQHF	TGTGCCAGCAGTAGAAACAGGGCCCAGCAGCCCCAGCATTTT
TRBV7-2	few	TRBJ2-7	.	CASSSFHGGAYEQYF	TGTGCCAGCAGCTCCTTCCACGGAGGGGCCTACGAGCAGTACTTC
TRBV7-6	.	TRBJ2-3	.	CASSPLESTDTQYF	TGTGCCAGCAGCCCCCTAGAGAGCACAGATACGCAGTATTTT
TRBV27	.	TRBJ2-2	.	CASGDAGELFF	TGTGCCAGCGGAGATGCCGGGGAGCTGTTTTTT
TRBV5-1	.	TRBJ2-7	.	CASSLVAGSYEQYF	TGCGCCAGCAGCTTGGTGGCAGGCTCCTACGAGCAGTACTTC